Below are 3 T cell receptor beta chains sequenced from a single sample in a study of blood T cell repertoires in COVID-19. Here immunoSEQ multiplex PCR was the method, and the copy in TCRdb shows in-frame clones only, minus some. The sample carries 190,000 or so clones, roughly 83% recorded once. Input material: PBMCs or T cells enriched from blood (not recorded which). Receptors were obtained from a woman aged 30 to 39 who had recovered from COVID-19.

This clone has only a few counts. V is TRBV5-4 and J is TRBJ1-4; D gene uncertain. CDR3 length: 15 amino acids. V dropped 4 bases and J dropped 0 bases, with 10 bases sitting between them. Germline assignment: CDR1 SGHNT and CDR2 YYREEE (reference sequence). Here the CDR3 reads CASSGTGTTNEKLFF. CDR3 DNA sequence: TGTGCCAGCAGCGGAACCGGGACAACTAATGAAAAACTGTTTTTT.

The CDR3 loop reads CASSARDNSYEQYF. The CDR3 nucleotides read TGTGCCAGCAGCGCCCGGGACAACTCTTACGAGCAGTACTTC. This chain joins TRBV5-4 and TRBJ2-7; D may be TRBD1 (6 bases). The V end was cut by 4 bases, the J end by 4 bases, with 15 bases between. Per germline, CDR1 SGHNT and CDR2 YYREEE (reference sequence). CDR3 size: 14 residues.

This chain connects TRBV18 to TRBJ2-3; 12 nucleotides align to TRBD2. This CDR3 comprises 17 residues. J lost 4 bases, V lost 6 bases, and 11 bases had no gene match. The germline V gene encodes CDR1 KGHSH and CDR2 LQKENI. CDR3 protein: CASSLIPGTSGPDTQYF. In DNA, the CDR3 is TGTGCCAGCTCTCTAATTCCCGGGACTAGCGGGCCAGATACGCAGTATTTT.